The 13 T cell receptor beta chains below come from one sample, sequenced in a study of cytomegalovirus exposure and HLA in healthy donors. The PCR employed 60 Vbeta primers together with 13 Jbeta primers. Clones were read by immunoSEQ multiplex PCR, and TCRdb kept only the in-frame ones, dropping some. The table records approximately 100,000 clones, 65% to 80% of them present only once. The sample comprised PBMCs. The receptors shown here come from a female donor in good health and CMV-seronegative.

The chain carries TRBV5-1 and TRBJ1-1; tentative D call: TRBD1 (6 bases). The length of the CDR3 is 14 residues. V was trimmed by 1 base and J by 3 bases, leaving 10 bases between them. Germline CDR1 and CDR2: SGHRS and YFSETQ. The CDR3 DNA follows: TGCGCCAGCAGCTTGCAGGGGACGGACACTGAAGCTTTCTTT. Residues: CASSLQGTDTEAFF.

By share, this clone counts as medium-sized. DNA of the CDR3: TGTGCCAGCAGTGAAGCAGCGGGGGGGCTTGAGACCCAGTACTTC. This translates into CASSEAAGGLETQYF. The V call is TRBV6-1, the J call TRBJ2-5, with 10 bases matching TRBD2. V was clipped by 0 bases and J by 5 bases; unmatched bases: 3. Germline lookup yields CDR1 MNHNS and CDR2 SASEGT. This CDR3 has 15 amino acids.

The chain links TRBV7-8 to TRBJ2-3; TRBD2 aligns across 9 bases. Trimming took 4 bases from V and 1 from J; bases not matched to a gene: 6. Germline assignment: CDR1 SGHVS and CDR2 FQNEAQ. The CDR3 runs to 16 residues. The CDR3 sequence is CASSSRTSVRTDTQYF. The CDR3 DNA reads TGTGCCAGCAGCTCTCGGACTAGCGTACGCACAGATACGCAGTATTTT. Full variable domain (remainder filled in from reference TRBV7-8 and TRBJ2-3): GAGVSQSPRYKVAKRGQDVALRCDPISGHVSLFWYQQALGQGPEFLTYFQNEAQLDKSGLPSDRFFAERPEGSVSTLKIQRTQQEDSAVYLCASSSRTSVRTDTQYFGPGTRLTVL.

This chain links TRBV6-5 with TRBJ1-1, with D unresolved. Trimming removed 6 bases at V and 4 bases at J, with 15 bases between. The germline CDR1 and CDR2 sequences are MNHEY and SVGAGI. The CDR3 has 14 amino acids. The CDR3 DNA sequence: TGTGCCAGCAGAAGTTCTGGGGAGGTCACTGAAGCTTTCTTT. Translating it yields CASRSSGEVTEAFF.

J is TRBJ1-2 and V is TRBV18; possibly TRBD1 for D (5 bases). Germline V gene sequence: CDR1 KGHSH, CDR2 LQKENI. V gave up 4 bases and J gave up 7 bases, with 10 bases separating them. CDR3 size: 12 residues. The CDR3 loop is CASSLRATGYTF. The CDR3 bases are TGTGCCAGCTCACTCAGGGCTACTGGCTACACCTTC. The full variable domain, completed using reference TRBV18 and TRBJ1-2, is NAGVMQNPRHLVRRRGQEARLRCSPMKGHSHVYWYRQLPEEGLKFMVYLQKENIIDESGMPKERFSAEFPKEGPSILRIQQVVRGDSAAYFCASSLRATGYTFGSGTRLTVV.

The chain uses TRBV7-7 and TRBJ2-4, with TRBD2 matching over 8 bases. Per germline, CDR1 SSHAT and CDR2 FNYEAQ (reference sequence). Trimming cost V 3 bases and J 7 bases; bases outside gene matches: 8. This CDR3 contains 15 residues. The CDR3: CASSFSRTSKNIQYF. The DNA of the CDR3 is TGTGCCAGCAGCTTCTCTAGGACTAGCAAGAACATTCAGTACTTC.

The chain uses TRBV4-2 and TRBJ2-3; 10 nucleotides agree with TRBD2. Per germline, CDR1 LGHNA and CDR2 YNFKEQ. The CDR3 covers 18 residues. Germline trimming cut 0 bases from V and 0 bases from J; bases unmatched to any gene: 6. The chain's CDR3 is CASSQEASGGTSTDTQYF. CDR3 bases: TGTGCCAGCAGCCAAGAGGCTAGCGGGGGAACTAGCACAGATACGCAGTATTTT.

This clone occurred once. The V gene is TRBV10-3, the J gene TRBJ2-3; 7 bases map to TRBD2. This CDR3 is 17 amino acids long. From germline, CDR1 is ENHRY and CDR2 SYGVKD. After removal of 0 bases from V and 0 bases from J, the junction contained 6 bases not matched to a gene. The CDR3: CAISESAGTISTDTQYF. The CDR3 nucleotides are TGTGCCATCAGTGAGTCGGCGGGGACTATTAGCACAGATACGCAGTATTTT.

The chain couples TRBV19 to TRBJ1-3; a weak D match, TRBD1 (6 bases). CDR3 length equals 16 residues. V lost 3 bases, J lost 0 bases, and 12 bases lay in between. Germline assignment: CDR1 LNHDA and CDR2 SQIVND (reference sequence). DNA of the CDR3: TGTGCCAGTAGTATCCACCGGGACAACTCTGGAAACACCATATATTTT. Translated, it gives CASSIHRDNSGNTIYF.

The rearrangement links TRBV7-6 to TRBJ2-1; 11 bases align to TRBD2. The CDR3 is made up of 17 amino acids. Germline V gene lookup returns CDR1 SGHVS and CDR2 FNYEAQ. The trim removed 4 bases at V and 1 base at J, leaving 6 bases unmatched. This chain's CDR3 is CASSSLAGVKSYNEQFF. In DNA, the CDR3 is TGTGCCAGCAGCTCACTAGCGGGGGTTAAGTCCTACAATGAGCAGTTCTTC.

This clone showed up just once. The rearrangement joins TRBV11-2 to TRBJ1-6; the D is unclear. Germline V gives CDR1 SGHAT, CDR2 FQNNGV. CDR3 length: 14 residues. Trimming pared 0 bases from V and 7 bases from J, leaving 7 bases between. Written as DNA, the CDR3 is TGTGCCAGCAGCTTAGATCCCGGGAATTCACCCCTCCACTTT. Its translation: CASSLDPGNSPLHF.

The chain has TRBV4-3 and TRBJ1-2; TRBD1 might be the D (5 bases). The V and J ends lost 0 bases and 4 bases respectively, with 12 bases between them. Germline-derived CDR1 and CDR2 are LGHNA and YSLEER. There are 15 residues in the CDR3. CDR3: CASSQDGQGSYGYTF. The CDR3 coding sequence is TGCGCCAGCAGCCAAGATGGTCAGGGTAGCTATGGCTACACCTTC.

In regard to this clone: At one of its ends the junction is not consistent with the germline gene, which may arise from a read error. Additional DNA sequences in this sample encode the identical CDR3. The chain carries TRBV27 and TRBJ1-5; D call uncertain. Germline assignment: CDR1 MNHEY and CDR2 SMNVEV (reference sequence). This CDR3 contains 14 residues. CDR3: CASSPQPGGLPQHF. The CDR3 DNA reads as TGTGCCAGCAGTCCCCAGCCAGGTGGGCTGCCCCAGCATTTC.